Each of the 28 T cell receptor beta chains below was sequenced from the same sample in a study of blood T cells in healthy people across ages. A second PCR, run for roughly 7 to 11 cycles, used a sample-barcoded 5' primer plus a J-beta primer mix. TCRdb passed the 5' RACE reads through MiXCR, listing each CDR3 protein once. This table has 1,100,000 or so distinct CDR3 sequences, around 45% appearing once. The specimen sequenced was blood. The receptors shown here come from a woman aged 55-75 years in good health.

This clonotype turned up a few times. The chain carries TRBV7-2 and TRBJ2-3; D remains unclear. Germline values: CDR1 SGHTA, CDR2 FQGNSA. The CDR3 has 13 residues. Trimming pared 3 bases from V and 3 bases from J, leaving 7 bases between. The CDR3, as DNA: TGTGCCAGCAGCTTTTCACAAACAGATACGCAGTATTTT. Its protein product is CASSFSQTDTQYF.

In this sample, this clonotype turned up many times. This chain uses TRBV7-3 with TRBJ2-1; 8 bases map to TRBD2. Germline loops: CDR1 SGHTA, CDR2 FQGTGA. The CDR3 consists of 15 residues. V shed 0 bases and J 5 bases; nucleotides not matched to a gene: 3. CDR3 sequence reads: CASSLTLAAHNEQFF. DNA for the CDR3: TGTGCCAGCAGCTTAACACTAGCGGCTCACAATGAGCAGTTCTTC.

There are a few counts of this clonotype. The J gene is TRBJ1-2, the V gene TRBV4-2; the D is unclear. The CDR3 runs 16 residues. V was cut by 1 base and J by 0 bases, with 12 bases left in between. Germline V CDR1 and CDR2: LGHNA, YNFKEQ. CDR3 amino acids: CASSQGGGKANYGYTF. CDR3 nucleotide sequence: TGTGCCAGCAGCCAAGGCGGCGGGAAAGCTAACTATGGCTACACCTTC.

This clonotype showed up just a few times. This chain links TRBV3-1 with TRBJ2-4, with 11 bases that match TRBD1. The assigned J gene may be wrong: the sequence end matches TRBJ2-7 better. The CDR3 contains 19 residues. Per germline, CDR1 LGHDT and CDR2 YNNKEL (reference sequence). In DNA form, the CDR3 reads TGTGCCAGCAGCCAAAGGTCGGCGGGACAGGGGGGGATCGCCTACGAGCAGTACTTC. Translated: CASSQRSAGQGGIAYEQYF.

The genes are TRBV7-9 and TRBJ2-3, with TRBD2 identical over 12 bases. Germline CDR1 reads SEHNR; CDR2 reads FQNEAQ (reference sequence). Trimming removed 5 bases from V and 3 bases from J; junction bases left unmatched: 15. This CDR3 is built from 19 residues. The CDR3 sequence: CASSAPGRLAGVGTDTQYF. The CDR3 coding sequence is TGTGCCAGCAGCGCCCCGGGCAGACTAGCGGGAGTTGGGACAGATACGCAGTATTTT.

With respect to this clonotype: A much bigger clone sits one base away, suggesting this may be a read error. The chain has TRBV12-3 or TRBV12-4 and TRBJ2-3; D is ambiguous. This CDR3 comprises 14 residues. Trimming stripped 8 bases from V and 0 bases from J, with 12 bases between. CDR3 sequence (DNA): TGTGCCAGCCGTACCGTGACTAGCACAGATACGCAGTATTTT. Amino acids: CASRTVTSTDTQYF.

This clonotype was seen more than once but under ten times. The chain links TRBV13 to TRBJ2-7; D possibly matches TRBD1 or TRBD2 (6 bases each). The ends were cut back, 4 bases at V and 1 base at J, with 14 bases in the middle. Germline-derived CDR1 and CDR2 are PRHDT and FYEKMQ (reference sequence). The CDR3 is made up of 15 amino acids. CDR3 nucleotides: TGTGCCAGCAGCTGGTGGGGCGGGACATCCTACGAGCAGTACTTC. Translation: CASSWWGGTSYEQYF. Filled out from reference TRBV13 and TRBJ2-7, the complete variable domain reads AAGVIQSPRHLIKEKRETATLKCYPIPRHDTVYWYQQGPGQDPQFLISFYEKMQSDKGSIPDRFSAQQFSDYHSELNMSSLELGDSALYFCASSWWGGTSYEQYFGPGTRLTVT.

The count of this clonotype is one. V is TRBV9 and J is TRBJ2-1; TRBD2 matches at 12 bases. The CDR3 extends over 15 amino acids. Germline CDR1 SGDLS, CDR2 YYNGEE. V lost 4 bases, J lost 6 bases, and 5 bases stayed unmatched. CDR3 protein: CASSPRTSGTNEQFF. The CDR3 DNA reads TGTGCCAGCAGCCCCCGGACTAGCGGGACCAATGAGCAGTTCTTC.

Written as DNA, the CDR3 is TGCGCCAGCAGCCAAGGGTCCGGGAGGGCCTTTGATACGCAGTATTTT. Its translation is CASSQGSGRAFDTQYF. This chain connects TRBV4-1 to TRBJ2-3; the match to TRBD2 covers 8 bases. Losses at the gene ends were 1 base for V and 6 bases for J; bases not matched to a gene: 9. The CDR3 sequence is 16 residues long. The germline CDR1 and CDR2 sequences are MGHRA and YSYEKL.

The chain is built from TRBV7-8 and TRBJ2-2; D remains ambiguous. The length of the CDR3 is 12 residues. Germline values: CDR1 SGHVS, CDR2 FQNEAQ. Trimming shortened V by 4 bases and J by 5 bases, and 5 bases separated the two germline ends. The CDR3 DNA is TGTGCCAGCAGCTATCAGACCGGGGAGCTGTTTTTT. Amino acid sequence: CASSYQTGELFF.

This chain connects TRBV27 to TRBJ2-1, with D tentatively TRBD2 (6 bases). Germline V gene sequence: CDR1 MNHEY, CDR2 SMNVEV (reference sequence). The CDR3 sequence is 19 residues long. V was cut by 3 bases and J by 2 bases, with 23 bases left in between. This CDR3 reads CASSFVPHQISGTYNEQFF. The DNA for the CDR3 is TGTGCCAGCAGTTTTGTACCCCACCAGATTAGCGGTACCTACAATGAGCAGTTCTTC.

This sequence joins TRBV7-2 and TRBJ2-1; 10 bases are a match to TRBD2. Germline assignment: CDR1 SGHTA and CDR2 FQGNSA. V shed 2 bases and J 5 bases; nucleotides not matched to a gene: 6. The CDR3 extends over 16 amino acids. CDR3 loop: CASSLRLAGTNNEQFF. In nucleotides, the CDR3 is TGTGCCAGCAGCTTACGACTAGCGGGCACTAACAATGAGCAGTTCTTC.

V usage is TRBV29-1 and J usage is TRBJ2-1; D gene ambiguous. Germline values: CDR1 SQVTM, CDR2 ANQGSEA. This CDR3 contains 16 residues. V was cut by 7 bases and J by 0 bases, with 19 bases left in between. The CDR3 DNA is TGCAGCGCGTCCCCCTTTGTGACTGCCTCCTACAATGAGCAGTTCTTC. Translating gives CSASPFVTASYNEQFF.

This clonotype was counted between two and nine times. This chain uses TRBV6-5 with TRBJ2-3; 10 bases fit TRBD2. Germline V gene data show CDR1 as MNHEY and CDR2 as SVGAGI. CDR3 length: 16 amino acids. With 5 bases clipped from V and 2 bases from J, the junction kept 7 bases outside the gene matches. The CDR3 protein is CASSPGTSGATDTQYF. The CDR3 DNA reads TGTGCCAGCAGTCCCGGAACTAGCGGGGCCACAGATACGCAGTATTTT.

This clonotype was seen more than once but under ten times. The chain combines TRBV9 with TRBJ1-5; TRBD1 agrees at 7 bases. The CDR3 contains 15 residues. CDR1 and CDR2 from the germline V gene are SGDLS and YYNGEE. The J segment lost 4 bases and the V segment lost 0 bases, leaving 4 bases of the junction unmatched. The CDR3: CASSVGGTENQPQHF. DNA of the CDR3: TGTGCCAGCAGCGTAGGTGGGACAGAGAATCAGCCCCAGCATTTT.

The gene calls are TRBV4-2 and TRBJ2-1, with TRBD2 as a possible D gene (6 bases). V lost 1 base and J 7 bases, leaving 17 bases between the germline ends. This CDR3 is 16 amino acids long. The germline CDR1 and CDR2 sequences are LGHNA and YNFKEQ. The CDR3 is CASSQVGGTGHNEQFF. CDR3 nucleotides: TGTGCCAGCAGCCAAGTCGGGGGTACAGGACATAATGAGCAGTTCTTC.

This clonotype was observed a handful of times. This chain links TRBV5-1 with TRBJ2-1; the match to TRBD2 covers 10 bases. Per germline, CDR1 SGHRS and CDR2 YFSETQ. The J segment lost 7 bases and the V segment lost 0 bases, leaving 4 bases of the junction unmatched. The CDR3 consists of 15 residues. The CDR3: CASSLASGSLNEQFF. The CDR3 DNA follows: TGCGCCAGCAGCTTGGCTAGCGGGAGCCTAAATGAGCAGTTCTTC.

This clonotype appeared a single time. This chain connects TRBV24-1 to TRBJ2-7, with 8 bases identical to TRBD1. CDR1 and CDR2 (germline): KGHDR, SFDVKD. Trimming at V came to 6 bases and at J to 3 bases, leaving 9 bases not matched to a gene. This CDR3 has 15 residues. CDR3 DNA: TGTGCCACCAGTACCAAGGACAGGGTCTTCTACGAGCAGTACTTC. Its protein product is CATSTKDRVFYEQYF.

Details on this clonotype: With a far larger clone one base away, a read error is the likely cause. The chain links TRBV3-1 to TRBJ2-7; D remains unclear. The CDR3 is 13 residues long. The germline CDR1 and CDR2 sequences are LGHDT and YNNKEL (reference sequence). CDR3 in amino acids: CANSLRQSYEQYF. The CDR3 DNA sequence: TGTGCCAACAGCCTTCGTCAATCCTACGAGCAGTACTTC.

This sequence joins TRBV10-3 and TRBJ2-3; TRBD2 matches 8 bases. The germline V gene has CDR1 ENHRY and CDR2 SYGVKD. The CDR3 length is 14 residues. The ends lost 6 bases at V and 1 base at J; junction bases unmatched: 3. The CDR3 here is CAISGLAGTDTQYF. As DNA, the CDR3 is TGTGCCATCAGCGGACTAGCAGGCACAGATACGCAGTATTTT.

The table lists this clonotype with a few counts. This rearrangement joins TRBV28 to TRBJ1-2; perhaps TRBD1 as D (6 bases). Germline CDR1 reads MDHEN; CDR2 reads SYDVKM. The CDR3 is 17 residues long. Trimming pared 6 bases from V and 4 bases from J, leaving 24 bases between. The CDR3 coding sequence is TGTGCCAGCAGGCCCGGGGGAGGGGGACGCTGGCGCTATGGCTACACCTTC. It encodes CASRPGGGGRWRYGYTF.

This clonotype came up a few times. This sequence may be a read error, since a much larger clone differs from it by one base. V and J are TRBV3-1 and TRBJ2-1, with a tentative D call TRBD1 (5 bases). The CDR3 sequence is 18 residues long. Germline assignment: CDR1 LGHDT and CDR2 YNNKEL (reference sequence). As DNA, the CDR3 is TGTACCAGCAGCCAAGAAATAGACAGCCGTTCATTTTACAATGAGCAGTTCTTC. It translates to CTSSQEIDSRSFYNEQFF.

This clonotype was found a few times. The chain joins TRBV20-1 to TRBJ2-7; 10 bases line up with TRBD2. V lost 8 bases to trimming and J lost 6 bases; unmatched junction nucleotides: 13. This CDR3 spans 14 amino acids. The germline V gene encodes CDR1 DFQATT and CDR2 SNEGSKA (reference sequence). CDR3 nucleotide sequence: TGCAGTTCCCGGGCACTAGCGGGAACAGGCGAGCAGTACTTC. It translates to CSSRALAGTGEQYF.

This chain connects TRBV4-2 to TRBJ2-1; D may be TRBD1 (6 bases). Germline V lookup: CDR1 LGHNA, CDR2 YNFKEQ. Trimming stripped 2 bases from V and 4 bases from J, with 15 bases between. The CDR3 runs 16 residues. The CDR3 coding sequence is TGTGCCAGCAGCCAAAGGGGGACGGAGAAATACAATGAGCAGTTCTTC. This encodes CASSQRGTEKYNEQFF.

The chain uses TRBV2 and TRBJ1-5; possible D gene TRBD1, 6 bases. Germline-derived CDR1 and CDR2 are SNHLY and FYNNEI. V lost 6 bases to trimming and J lost 6 bases, with 18 bases between them. CDR3 length equals 15 residues. The CDR3 sequence: CASSRGGLTGQPQHF. CDR3 coding DNA: TGTGCCAGCAGCAGGGGAGGGCTAACTGGTCAGCCCCAGCATTTT.

Turning to this clonotype: The junction differs from germline at one of its ends, possibly a read error. The chain carries TRBV20-1 and TRBJ2-1; 8 bases align to TRBD2. The CDR3 spans 15 residues. Germline-derived CDR1 and CDR2 are DFQATT and SNEGSKA (reference sequence). The CDR3: CSAIPAGGSCNEQFF. In DNA, the CDR3 is TGCAGTGCTATCCCCGCGGGAGGCTCCTGCAATGAGCAGTTCTTC.

Points on this clonotype: One end of the junction does not line up with germline, which may come from a read error. The chain is built from TRBV15 and TRBJ2-1, with D possibly being TRBD2 (6 bases). The CDR3 sequence is 13 residues long. Germline values: CDR1 LNHNV, CDR2 YYDKDF (reference sequence). CDR3 DNA sequence: TGTGCCACCATCAGAGATCCGGGGGATGGGCAGTTCTTC. Translating it yields CATIRDPGDGQFF.

This clonotype was counted between two and nine times. V and J are TRBV27 and TRBJ2-1; D could derive from TRBD1 or TRBD2 (5 bases each). CDR3 size: 13 residues. Trimming removed 3 bases from V and 6 bases from J, with 9 bases in between. CDR1 and CDR2 from the germline V gene are MNHEY and SMNVEV (reference sequence). The CDR3 nucleotides read TGTGCCAGCAGTTTCAGAGGGACCAATGAGCAGTTCTTC. Translated: CASSFRGTNEQFF.